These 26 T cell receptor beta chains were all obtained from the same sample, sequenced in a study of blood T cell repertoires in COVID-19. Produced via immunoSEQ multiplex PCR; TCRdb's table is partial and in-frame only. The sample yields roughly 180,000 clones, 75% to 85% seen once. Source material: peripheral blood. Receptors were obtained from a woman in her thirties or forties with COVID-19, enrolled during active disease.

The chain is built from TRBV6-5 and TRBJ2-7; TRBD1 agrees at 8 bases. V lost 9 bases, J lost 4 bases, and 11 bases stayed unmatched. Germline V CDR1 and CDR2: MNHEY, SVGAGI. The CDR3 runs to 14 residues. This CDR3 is CASRTGQGDYEQYF. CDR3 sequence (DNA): TGTGCCAGTAGAACCGGACAGGGCGATTACGAGCAGTACTTC.

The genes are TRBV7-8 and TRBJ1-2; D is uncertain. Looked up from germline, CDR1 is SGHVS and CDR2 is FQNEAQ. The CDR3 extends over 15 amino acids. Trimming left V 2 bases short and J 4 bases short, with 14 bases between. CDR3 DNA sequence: TGTGCCAGCAGCTTATATTTGGGCACCTTCTATGGCTACACCTTC. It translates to CASSLYLGTFYGYTF. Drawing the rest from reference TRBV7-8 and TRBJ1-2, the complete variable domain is GAGVSQSPRYKVAKRGQDVALRCDPISGHVSLFWYQQALGQGPEFLTYFQNEAQLDKSGLPSDRFFAERPEGSVSTLKIQRTQQEDSAVYLCASSLYLGTFYGYTFGSGTRLTVV.

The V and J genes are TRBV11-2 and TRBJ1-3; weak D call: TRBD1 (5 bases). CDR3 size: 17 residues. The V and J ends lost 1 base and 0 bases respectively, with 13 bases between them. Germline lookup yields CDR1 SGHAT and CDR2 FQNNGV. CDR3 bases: TGTGCCAGCAGCTTAGCGCGGGGGATTTACTCTGGAAACACCATATATTTT. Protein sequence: CASSLARGIYSGNTIYF.

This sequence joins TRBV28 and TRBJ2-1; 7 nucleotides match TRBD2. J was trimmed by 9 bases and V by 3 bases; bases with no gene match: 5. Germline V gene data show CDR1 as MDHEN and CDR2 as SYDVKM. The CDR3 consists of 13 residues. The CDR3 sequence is CASSLGGNGEQFF. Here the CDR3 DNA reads TGTGCCAGCAGTTTGGGGGGGAATGGTGAGCAGTTCTTC.

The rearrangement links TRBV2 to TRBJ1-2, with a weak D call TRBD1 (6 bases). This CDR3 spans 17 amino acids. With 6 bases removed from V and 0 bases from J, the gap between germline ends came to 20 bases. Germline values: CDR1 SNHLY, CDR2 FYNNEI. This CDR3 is CASRDSRPPGANYGYTF. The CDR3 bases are TGTGCCAGCAGGGACAGTCGGCCCCCTGGCGCTAACTATGGCTACACCTTC.

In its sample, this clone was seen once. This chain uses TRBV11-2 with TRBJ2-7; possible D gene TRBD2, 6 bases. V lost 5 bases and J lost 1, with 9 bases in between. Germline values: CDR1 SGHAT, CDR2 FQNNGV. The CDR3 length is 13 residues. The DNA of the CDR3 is TGTGCCAGCAGCCCCGGGACTTCCTACGAGCAGTACGTC. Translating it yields CASSPGTSYEQYV.

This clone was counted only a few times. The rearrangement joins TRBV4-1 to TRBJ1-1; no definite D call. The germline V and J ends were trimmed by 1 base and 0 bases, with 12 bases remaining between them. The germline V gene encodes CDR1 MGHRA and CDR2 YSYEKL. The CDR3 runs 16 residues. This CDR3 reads CASSQGYRRMNTEAFF. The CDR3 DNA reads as TGCGCCAGCAGCCAAGGGTACAGAAGGATGAACACTGAAGCTTTCTTT.

The CDR3 protein is CASSQEVRGSQETQYF. CDR3 sequence (DNA): TGTGCCAGCAGCCAAGAAGTTCGGGGGAGTCAAGAGACCCAGTACTTC. V usage is TRBV4-2 and J usage is TRBJ2-5, with a weak D call TRBD2 (6 bases). The V and J ends lost 0 bases and 2 bases respectively, with 13 bases between them. In germline, CDR1 is LGHNA, CDR2 YNFKEQ. The CDR3 covers 16 residues.

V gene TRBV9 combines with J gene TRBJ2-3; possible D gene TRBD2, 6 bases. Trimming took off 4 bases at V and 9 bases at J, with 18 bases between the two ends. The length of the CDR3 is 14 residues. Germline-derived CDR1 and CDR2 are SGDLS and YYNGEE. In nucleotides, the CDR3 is TGTGCCAGCAGCCTCGGGAGCCAGGGTGGGACGCAGTATTTT. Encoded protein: CASSLGSQGGTQYF.

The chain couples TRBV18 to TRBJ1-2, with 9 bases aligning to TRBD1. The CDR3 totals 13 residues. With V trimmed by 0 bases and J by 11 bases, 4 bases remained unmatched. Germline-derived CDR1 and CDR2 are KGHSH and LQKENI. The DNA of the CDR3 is TGTGCCAGCTCACCACCCGGGACAGGGTCTTACACCTTC. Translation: CASSPPGTGSYTF.

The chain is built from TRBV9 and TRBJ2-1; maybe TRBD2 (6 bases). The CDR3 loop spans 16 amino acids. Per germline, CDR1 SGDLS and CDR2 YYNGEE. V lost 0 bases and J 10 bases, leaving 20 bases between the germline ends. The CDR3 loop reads CASSVVSGGTIREQFF. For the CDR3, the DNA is TGTGCCAGCAGCGTAGTGTCCGGGGGAACAATCAGGGAGCAGTTCTTC.

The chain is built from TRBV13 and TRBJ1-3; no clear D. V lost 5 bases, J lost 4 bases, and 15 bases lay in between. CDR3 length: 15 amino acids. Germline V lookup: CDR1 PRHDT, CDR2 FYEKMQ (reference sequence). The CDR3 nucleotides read TGTGCCAGCAGCCTGCGGGAGGGTCTCGGAAACACCATATATTTT. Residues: CASSLREGLGNTIYF.

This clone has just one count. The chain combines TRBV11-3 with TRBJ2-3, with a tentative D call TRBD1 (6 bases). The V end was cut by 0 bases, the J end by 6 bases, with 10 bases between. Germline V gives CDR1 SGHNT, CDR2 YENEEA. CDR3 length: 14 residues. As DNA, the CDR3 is TGTGCCAGCAGCTTAGATCCAGGGGCGGATACGCAGTATTTT. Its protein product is CASSLDPGADTQYF.

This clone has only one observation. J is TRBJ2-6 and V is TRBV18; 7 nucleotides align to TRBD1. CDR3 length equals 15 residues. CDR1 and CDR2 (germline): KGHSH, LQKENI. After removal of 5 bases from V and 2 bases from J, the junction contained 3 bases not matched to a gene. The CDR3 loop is CASSSGTAGANVLTF. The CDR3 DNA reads TGTGCCAGCTCATCCGGGACAGCTGGGGCCAACGTCCTGACTTTC.

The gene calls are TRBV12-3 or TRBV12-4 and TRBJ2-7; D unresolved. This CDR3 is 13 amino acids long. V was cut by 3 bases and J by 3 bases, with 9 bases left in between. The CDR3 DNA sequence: TGTGCCAGCAGTTTTGGGCCACACTACGAGCAGTACGTC. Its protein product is CASSFGPHYEQYV.

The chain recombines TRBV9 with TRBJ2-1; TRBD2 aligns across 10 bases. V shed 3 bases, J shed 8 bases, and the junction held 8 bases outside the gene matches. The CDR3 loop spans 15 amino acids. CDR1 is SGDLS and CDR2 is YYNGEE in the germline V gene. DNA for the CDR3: TGTGCCAGCAGCGCGGGACTAGCGTCTCCCGATGAGCAGTTCTTC. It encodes CASSAGLASPDEQFF.

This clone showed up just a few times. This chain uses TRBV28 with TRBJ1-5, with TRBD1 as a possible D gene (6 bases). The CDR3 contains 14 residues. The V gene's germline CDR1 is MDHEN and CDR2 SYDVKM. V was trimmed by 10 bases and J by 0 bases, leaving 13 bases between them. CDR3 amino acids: CATRGQISNQPQHF. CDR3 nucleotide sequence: TGTGCCACGAGAGGACAGATTAGCAATCAGCCCCAGCATTTT.

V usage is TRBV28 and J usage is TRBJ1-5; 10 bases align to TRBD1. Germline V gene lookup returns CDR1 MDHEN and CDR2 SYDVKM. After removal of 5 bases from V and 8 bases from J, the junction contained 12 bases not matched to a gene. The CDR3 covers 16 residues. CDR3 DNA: TGTGCCAGCAGTCCGTTGGGACAGGGGTCCATTAAGCCCCAGCATTTT. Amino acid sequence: CASSPLGQGSIKPQHF.

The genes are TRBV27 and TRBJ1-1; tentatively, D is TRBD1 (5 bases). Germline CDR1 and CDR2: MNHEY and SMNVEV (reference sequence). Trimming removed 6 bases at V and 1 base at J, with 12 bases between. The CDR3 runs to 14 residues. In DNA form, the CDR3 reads TGTGCCAGCAGGCGGACACAAAAGAACACTGAAGCTTTCTTT. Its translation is CASRRTQKNTEAFF.

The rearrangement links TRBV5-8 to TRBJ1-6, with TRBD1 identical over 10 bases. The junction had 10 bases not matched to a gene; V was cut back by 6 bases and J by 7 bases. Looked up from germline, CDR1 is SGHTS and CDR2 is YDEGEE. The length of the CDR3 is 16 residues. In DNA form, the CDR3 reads TGTGCCAGCATCTCGCGCGACAGGGGGCGAAATTCACCCCTCCACTTT. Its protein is CASISRDRGRNSPLHF.

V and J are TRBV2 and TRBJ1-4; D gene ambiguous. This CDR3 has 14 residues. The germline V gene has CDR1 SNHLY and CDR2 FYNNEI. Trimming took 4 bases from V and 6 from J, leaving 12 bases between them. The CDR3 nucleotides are TGTGCCAGCAGTGGATATGAACGGTATGAAAAACTGTTTTTT. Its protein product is CASSGYERYEKLFF.

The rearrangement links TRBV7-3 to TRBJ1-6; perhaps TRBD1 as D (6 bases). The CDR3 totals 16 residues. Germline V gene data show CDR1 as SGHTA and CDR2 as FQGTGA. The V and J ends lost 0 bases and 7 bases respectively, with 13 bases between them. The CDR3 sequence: CASSLTPAGQNSPLHF. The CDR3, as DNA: TGTGCCAGCAGCTTAACCCCCGCTGGACAGAATTCACCCCTCCACTTT.

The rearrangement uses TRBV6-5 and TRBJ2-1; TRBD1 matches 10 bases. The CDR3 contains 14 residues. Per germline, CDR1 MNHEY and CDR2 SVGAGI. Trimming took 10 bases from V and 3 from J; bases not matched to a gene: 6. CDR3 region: CATQWDRGYNEQFF. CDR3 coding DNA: TGTGCCACACAATGGGACAGGGGCTACAATGAGCAGTTCTTC.

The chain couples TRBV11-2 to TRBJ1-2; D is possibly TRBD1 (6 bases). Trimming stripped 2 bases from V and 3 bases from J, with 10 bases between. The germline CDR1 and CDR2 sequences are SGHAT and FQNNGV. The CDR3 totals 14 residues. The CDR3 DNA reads TGTGCCAGCAGCTTAATGGGGGCAGACTATGGCTACACCTTC. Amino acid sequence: CASSLMGADYGYTF.

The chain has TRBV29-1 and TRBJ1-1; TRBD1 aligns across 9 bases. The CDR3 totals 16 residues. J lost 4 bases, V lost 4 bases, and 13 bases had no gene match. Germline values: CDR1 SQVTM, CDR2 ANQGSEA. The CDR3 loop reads CSVASPTGGVGTEAFF. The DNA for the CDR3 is TGCAGCGTTGCAAGCCCGACAGGGGGGGTTGGCACTGAAGCTTTCTTT.

The CDR3: CASSLRQGAHGANVLTF. In DNA, the CDR3 is TGCGCCAGCAGCTTAAGGCAGGGGGCGCACGGGGCCAACGTCCTGACTTTC. This rearrangement joins TRBV5-1 to TRBJ2-6, with 8 bases matching TRBD1. The CDR3 spans 17 residues. CDR1 and CDR2 from the germline V gene are SGHRS and YFSETQ. Losses at the gene ends were 2 bases for V and 4 bases for J; bases not matched to a gene: 8.